This T cell receptor beta chain was sequenced for a study of cytomegalovirus exposure and HLA in healthy donors. This clone was seen only a few times. The CDR3 sequence is 14 residues long. Germline V CDR1 and CDR2: MNHNY, SVGAGI (reference sequence). The ends lost 7 bases at V and 0 bases at J; junction bases unmatched: 2. PCR involved 60 Vbeta and 13 Jbeta primers. Generated by immunoSEQ multiplex PCR, the TCRdb table keeps only in-frame clones and is missing some. The sample contains 100,000 to 150,000 clones, over 60% of which appear only once. This TCR derives from a male donor in good health and CMV-seropositive. Sequencing was performed on PBMCs. V gene TRBV6-6 combines with J gene TRBJ2-3; TRBD2 aligns across 9 bases. CDR3 sequence (DNA): TGTGCCAGCACTACTAGCGGGAGCACAGATACGCAGTATTTT. Translating gives CASTTSGSTDTQYF.